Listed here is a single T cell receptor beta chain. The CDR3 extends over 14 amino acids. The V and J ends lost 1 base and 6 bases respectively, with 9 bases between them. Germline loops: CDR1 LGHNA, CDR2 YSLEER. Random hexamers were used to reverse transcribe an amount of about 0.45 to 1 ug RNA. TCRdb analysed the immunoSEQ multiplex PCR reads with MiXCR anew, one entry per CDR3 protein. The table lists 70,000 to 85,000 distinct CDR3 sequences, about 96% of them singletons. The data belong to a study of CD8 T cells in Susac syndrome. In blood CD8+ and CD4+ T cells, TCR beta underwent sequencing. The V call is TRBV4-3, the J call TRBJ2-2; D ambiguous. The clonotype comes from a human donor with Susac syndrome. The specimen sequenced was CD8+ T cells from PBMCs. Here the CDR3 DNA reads TGCGCCAGCAGCCAAGGGGTTCGTCCCGGGGAGCTGTTTTTT. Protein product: CASSQGVRPGELFF.